A selection of T cell receptor beta chains follows, all from one sample in a study of T cells after yellow fever vaccination. TCRdb passed the 5' RACE reads through MiXCR, listing each CDR3 protein once. The sample lists approximately 250,000 distinct CDR3 sequences; around 5.3% were seen once. The starting material was CD4+ T cells sorted from PBMCs, obtained on the day of the yellow fever booster vaccination. The source of these receptors is a man aged 18 to 30 who received the YFV17D yellow fever vaccine. The CDR3 runs from the conserved cysteine through the conserved F or W. Each record gives: D gene, V gene, clone size, J gene, CDR3 protein, CDR3 DNA. D genes are given only for firm matches. Clone sizes are given selectively: once, few, many, or a class where the clone is expanded.

.,TRBV2,.,TRBJ1-3,CASTGYSGNTIYF,TGTGCCAGTACAGGGTACTCTGGAAACACCATATATTTT
TRBD2,TRBV12-3/TRBV12-4,many,TRBJ2-3,CASSLGLAGGGTDTQYF,TGTGCCAGCAGTCTCGGACTAGCGGGGGGCGGCACAGATACGCAGTATTTT
TRBD2,TRBV7-3,few,TRBJ2-1,CASSLGRGGYEQFF,TGTGCCAGCAGCTTAGGGCGGGGGGGCTATGAGCAGTTCTTC
.,TRBV3-1,.,TRBJ2-4,CASSQRDTGVIQYF,TGTGCCAGCAGCCAAAGGGACACGGGTGTCATTCAGTACTTC
.,TRBV7-2,few,TRBJ1-6,CASSPHLLGSNSPLHF,TGTGCCAGCAGTCCCCACCTCCTAGGTTCTAATTCACCCCTCCACTTT
.,TRBV7-9,few,TRBJ1-1,CASSLARWGHTEAFF,TGTGCCAGCAGCTTAGCGAGGTGGGGTCACACTGAAGCTTTCTTT
.,TRBV24-1,few,TRBJ1-1,CATRGWGDTEAFF,TGTGCCACCAGGGGATGGGGGGACACTGAAGCTTTCTTT
TRBD2,TRBV24-1,.,TRBJ2-5,CATSAGGGKETQYF,TGTGCCACGTCGGCTGGCGGGGGGAAAGAGACCCAGTACTTC
TRBD2,TRBV5-1,many,TRBJ2-5,CASSLARLAGGETQYF,TGCGCCAGCAGCTTGGCCCGTCTAGCGGGGGGAGAGACCCAGTACTTC
TRBD2,TRBV4-2,.,TRBJ2-3,CASSPERDSTDTQYF,TGTGCCAGCTCCCCCGAGCGGGACTCCACAGATACGCAGTATTTT
.,TRBV20-1,few,TRBJ2-3,CSAGGSPTDTQYF,TGCAGTGCCGGGGGCAGCCCCACAGATACGCAGTATTTT
.,TRBV7-9,many,TRBJ2-3,CASSLAQATDTQYF,TGTGCCAGCAGCTTAGCACAGGCCACAGATACGCAGTATTTT
TRBD2,TRBV10-3,.,TRBJ2-7,CAIRTREGRNEQYF,TGTGCCATCAGGACACGGGAGGGGAGGAACGAGCAGTACTTC
.,TRBV6-1,few,TRBJ1-2,CASSAEVGYTF,TGTGCCAGCAGCGCCGAGGTTGGCTACACCTTC
.,TRBV20-1,few,TRBJ2-3,CSATGQPFVLTDTQYF,TGCAGTGCTACTGGACAGCCCTTCGTCCTCACAGATACGCAGTATTTT
.,TRBV4-2,many,TRBJ2-1,CASSPQVGSSFGEQFF,TGTGCCAGCAGCCCCCAAGTTGGTAGTAGTTTCGGCGAGCAGTTCTTC
.,TRBV4-3,.,TRBJ1-4,CASSQVLATNEKLFF,TGCGCCAGCAGCCAAGTTCTCGCAACTAATGAAAAACTGTTTTTT
TRBD1,TRBV7-7,.,TRBJ1-3,CASSLDRGNTIYF,TGTGCCAGCAGCCTGGACAGGGGAAACACCATATATTTT
.,TRBV20-1,few,TRBJ1-2,CSATSAYGYTF,TGCAGTGCTACCTCCGCCTATGGCTACACCTTC
.,TRBV21-1,many,TRBJ1-1,CASSNPCSQCGTEAFF,TGTGCCAGCAGCAACCCGTGCTCCCAATGTGGCACTGAAGCTTTCTTT
.,TRBV9,few,TRBJ2-2,CASSVGVGGTGELFF,TGTGCCAGCAGCGTGGGGGTGGGGGGCACCGGGGAGCTGTTTTTT
.,TRBV12-3/TRBV12-4,few,TRBJ1-1,CASSFLRNTEAFF,TGTGCCAGCAGTTTTCTGAGGAACACTGAAGCTTTCTTT
.,TRBV7-9,many,TRBJ1-5,CASSLDSGRNQPQHF,TGTGCCAGCAGCTTGGACAGTGGGCGCAATCAGCCCCAGCATTTT
TRBD2,TRBV6-5,.,TRBJ2-7,CASSPHSGGASEQYF,TGTGCCAGCAGCCCCCATAGCGGGGGGGCCTCCGAGCAGTACTTC
.,TRBV4-3,.,TRBJ2-4,CASSQGEDPQEYF,TGCGCCAGCAGCCAGGGGGAAGACCCCCAGGAGTACTTC
.,TRBV20-1,many,TRBJ1-6,CSARGRGAFNSPLHF,TGCAGTGCTAGAGGGAGGGGGGCGTTTAATTCACCCCTCCACTTT
TRBD1,TRBV29-1,many,TRBJ2-3,CSEDRRTDTQYF,TGCAGCGAGGACAGGAGAACAGATACGCAGTATTTT
.,TRBV10-3,few,TRBJ1-5,CAISNGPEGPQHF,TGTGCCATCAGTAATGGACCCGAGGGGCCCCAGCATTTT
TRBD1,TRBV12-3/TRBV12-4,many,TRBJ2-2,CASSLRGPGGELFF,TGTGCCAGCAGTTTAAGGGGGCCGGGCGGGGAGCTGTTTTTT
.,TRBV20-1,.,TRBJ1-5,CSARVRGLGSAQHF,TGCAGTGCTAGAGTAAGGGGCCTAGGATCGGCCCAGCATTTT
.,TRBV7-9,.,TRBJ2-3,CASSLERFTTQYF,TGTGCCAGCAGCTTAGAGAGGTTCACTACGCAGTATTTT
.,TRBV27,many,TRBJ2-2,CASSPGDTGELFF,TGTGCCAGCAGTCCAGGGGACACCGGGGAGCTGTTTTTT
.,TRBV6-1,.,TRBJ1-3,CASSEASRPSGNTIYF,TGTGCCAGCAGTGAAGCCTCGAGACCCTCTGGAAACACCATATATTTT
TRBD1,TRBV5-1,.,TRBJ2-2,CASSDRVGDTGELFF,TGCGCCAGCAGTGACAGGGTGGGGGACACCGGGGAGCTGTTTTTT
.,TRBV2,few,TRBJ2-2,CASSESVTGTGELFF,TGTGCCAGCAGTGAATCGGTTACAGGCACCGGGGAGCTGTTTTTT
.,TRBV6-2/TRBV6-3,.,TRBJ1-1,CASSLTLGWGAFF,TGTGCCAGCAGCCTTACGCTCGGGTGGGGAGCTTTCTTT
.,TRBV25-1,.,TRBJ1-2,CASTDNYGYTF,TGTGCCAGCACGGATAACTATGGCTACACCTTC
.,TRBV24-1,many,TRBJ1-2,CATSDSQTNGYTF,TGTGCCACCAGTGATTCTCAGACAAATGGCTACACCTTC
TRBD1,TRBV5-1,few,TRBJ1-3,CASSLDRGDTIYF,TGCGCCAGCAGCTTGGACAGGGGAGACACCATATATTTT
TRBD2,TRBV3-1,many,TRBJ2-1,CASSQLAGGYNEQFF,TGTGCCAGCAGCCAACTAGCGGGGGGATACAATGAGCAGTTCTTC
.,TRBV4-3,many,TRBJ1-2,CASSQAQGGSYGYTF,TGCGCCAGCAGCCAGGCTCAGGGAGGGTCCTATGGCTACACCTTC
.,TRBV12-3/TRBV12-4,few,TRBJ2-1,CASSFRGEQFF,TGTGCCAGCAGTTTCCGTGGTGAGCAGTTCTTC
.,TRBV6-6,few,TRBJ2-5,CGTGEAPLNF,TGTGGCACCGGGGAGGCTCCCTTGAACTTC
TRBD2,TRBV7-9,.,TRBJ2-3,CASSLAKAGYTDTQYF,TGTGCCAGCAGCTTAGCAAAAGCGGGGTACACAGATACGCAGTATTTT
.,TRBV7-9,.,TRBJ2-6,CASSLDFDWLSGANVLTF,TGTGCCAGCAGCTTAGATTTCGACTGGCTCTCTGGGGCCAACGTCCTGACTTTC
.,TRBV9,many,TRBJ1-6,CASSGGQIQGGSPLHF,TGTGCCAGCAGCGGAGGCCAAATCCAGGGCGGCTCACCCCTCCACTTT
.,TRBV3-1,few,TRBJ1-1,CASSPGTNLEAFF,TGTGCCAGCAGCCCCGGGACAAACCTTGAAGCTTTCTTT
.,TRBV5-1,many,TRBJ2-5,CASSFSGIEETQYF,TGCGCCAGCAGCTTCTCAGGGATTGAAGAGACCCAGTACTTC